These T cell receptor beta chains were read from a single sample in a study of T cell responses to AZD1222 COVID-19 vaccine. Sequenced by immunoSEQ multiplex PCR; TCRdb stores in-frame clones only, minus some. Among under 45,000 clones, approximately 85% were seen once, and the ten largest hold 26%. This material consisted of peripheral blood, taken 28 days after the second dose of the MenACWY control vaccine. The receptors were sampled from an adult who received the MenACWY meningococcal vaccine as a control. CDR3s include the opening cysteine and the closing phenylalanine or tryptophan. The order of the fields is clone size, V gene, D gene, J gene, CDR3 protein, CDR3 DNA. A D gene is named only where the DNA matches it firmly. Some rows have no size entry. The others give once, few or many, or a class for an expanded clone.

clone size: .; V gene: TRBV7-2; D gene: .; J gene: TRBJ1-1; CDR3 protein: CASSLRMNTEAFF; CDR3 DNA: TGTGCCAGCAGCTTAAGGATGAACACTGAAGCTTTCTTT
clone size: .; V gene: TRBV6-2/TRBV6-3; D gene: .; J gene: TRBJ1-1; CDR3 protein: CASSPRLWGARDTEAFF; CDR3 DNA: TGTGCCAGCAGCCCTCGATTGTGGGGGGCGCGGGACACTGAAGCTTTCTTT
clone size: .; V gene: TRBV19; D gene: .; J gene: TRBJ2-7; CDR3 protein: CASSTLFSYEQYF; CDR3 DNA: TGTGCCAGTAGTACACTTTTCTCCTACGAGCAGTACTTC
clone size: .; V gene: TRBV19; D gene: .; J gene: TRBJ2-1; CDR3 protein: CASSIRTHNEQFF; CDR3 DNA: TGTGCCAGTAGTATTCGGACCCACAATGAGCAGTTCTTC
clone size: .; V gene: TRBV4-2; D gene: .; J gene: TRBJ1-4; CDR3 protein: CASSHQKSSQVEKLFF; CDR3 DNA: TGTGCCAGCAGCCACCAAAAGTCGAGCCAAGTCGAAAAACTGTTTTTT
clone size: .; V gene: TRBV6-5; D gene: .; J gene: TRBJ2-1; CDR3 protein: CASSYSRDEQFF; CDR3 DNA: TGTGCCAGCAGTTACTCGCGGGATGAGCAGTTCTTC
clone size: .; V gene: TRBV12-2; D gene: .; J gene: TRBJ1-1; CDR3 protein: CASRLGPVTGIGNTEAFF; CDR3 DNA: TGTGCAAGTCGCTTGGGGCCGGTGACAGGGATTGGGAACACTGAAGCTTTCTTT
clone size: .; V gene: TRBV28; D gene: .; J gene: TRBJ2-7; CDR3 protein: CASRPTTTIDYEQYF; CDR3 DNA: TGTGCCAGCAGGCCCACGACTACTATTGACTACGAGCAGTACTTC
clone size: .; V gene: TRBV5-4; D gene: .; J gene: TRBJ2-3; CDR3 protein: CASSLETDTQYF; CDR3 DNA: TGTGCCAGCAGCTTGGAAACAGATACGCAGTATTTT
clone size: .; V gene: TRBV11-3; D gene: TRBD1; J gene: TRBJ2-2; CDR3 protein: CASRHGTGKSGELFF; CDR3 DNA: TGTGCCAGCAGACACGGGACAGGGAAGTCCGGGGAGCTGTTTTTT
clone size: .; V gene: TRBV6-4; D gene: TRBD2; J gene: TRBJ2-1; CDR3 protein: CASSQTSGRGRSSYNEQFF; CDR3 DNA: TGTGCCAGCAGTCAGACTAGCGGGAGAGGTCGAAGCTCCTACAATGAGCAGTTCTTC
clone size: .; V gene: TRBV29-1; D gene: .; J gene: TRBJ1-4; CDR3 protein: CSAGADEKLFF; CDR3 DNA: TGCAGCGCCGGGGCCGATGAAAAACTGTTTTTT
clone size: few; V gene: TRBV18; D gene: TRBD2; J gene: TRBJ2-5; CDR3 protein: CASSPLAGGPQETQYF; CDR3 DNA: TGTGCCAGCTCACCACTCGCGGGAGGACCCCAAGAGACCCAGTACTTC
clone size: .; V gene: TRBV28; D gene: TRBD1; J gene: TRBJ2-7; CDR3 protein: CASKVPGQGKYEQYF; CDR3 DNA: TGTGCCAGCAAAGTACCGGGACAGGGGAAGTACGAGCAGTACTTC
clone size: .; V gene: TRBV4-2; D gene: TRBD1; J gene: TRBJ2-3; CDR3 protein: CASSLSTGPSTDTQYF; CDR3 DNA: TGTGCCAGCAGCCTATCGACAGGGCCTAGCACAGATACGCAGTATTTT
clone size: few; V gene: TRBV24-1; D gene: .; J gene: TRBJ2-1; CDR3 protein: CATSDTLGLGQFF; CDR3 DNA: TGTGCCACCAGTGATACCCTCGGCCTCGGGCAGTTCTTC
clone size: .; V gene: TRBV28; D gene: .; J gene: TRBJ2-4; CDR3 protein: CASSLPAKNIQYF; CDR3 DNA: TGTGCCAGCAGTTTGCCCGCCAAAAACATTCAGTACTTC
clone size: .; V gene: TRBV27; D gene: TRBD2; J gene: TRBJ2-7; CDR3 protein: CASSSGSGWKSSYEQYF; CDR3 DNA: TGTGCCAGCAGTTCGGGTAGCGGGTGGAAGAGCTCCTACGAGCAGTACTTC
clone size: once; V gene: TRBV7-3; D gene: TRBD2; J gene: TRBJ2-3; CDR3 protein: CASSLAGGDTQYF; CDR3 DNA: TGTGCCAGCAGCCTAGCGGGAGGAGATACGCAGTATTTT
clone size: .; V gene: TRBV11-3; D gene: .; J gene: TRBJ2-3; CDR3 protein: CASSLGATDTQYF; CDR3 DNA: TGTGCCAGCAGCTTAGGTGCTACGGATACGCAGTATTTT
clone size: .; V gene: TRBV5-1; D gene: TRBD1; J gene: TRBJ2-7; CDR3 protein: CASSPTRGLRREQYF; CDR3 DNA: TGCGCCAGCAGCCCGACGAGGGGGCTGCGACGGGAGCAGTACTTC
clone size: .; V gene: TRBV4-1; D gene: .; J gene: TRBJ1-6; CDR3 protein: CASSQPGGKNNSPLHF; CDR3 DNA: TGCGCCAGCAGCCAACCCGGGGGCAAGAATAATTCACCCCTCCACTTT
clone size: .; V gene: TRBV7-9; D gene: .; J gene: TRBJ2-1; CDR3 protein: CASSFLGSAGAYNEQFF; CDR3 DNA: TGTGCCAGCAGCTTTTTGGGTAGCGCTGGCGCCTACAATGAGCAGTTCTTC
clone size: .; V gene: TRBV30; D gene: .; J gene: TRBJ1-4; CDR3 protein: CAWSRGGANEKLFF; CDR3 DNA: TGTGCCTGGAGTCGTGGGGGGGCTAATGAAAAACTGTTTTTT
clone size: .; V gene: TRBV5-1; D gene: .; J gene: TRBJ2-3; CDR3 protein: CASSLGGRADTQYF; CDR3 DNA: TGCGCCAGCAGCTTGGGGGGTAGGGCAGATACGCAGTATTTT
clone size: few; V gene: TRBV3-1/TRBV3-2; D gene: .; J gene: TRBJ2-2; CDR3 protein: CASSQDLDREMANTGELFF; CDR3 DNA: TGTGCCAGCAGCCAAGATCTGGATAGGGAGATGGCGAACACCGGGGAGCTGTTTTTT
clone size: .; V gene: TRBV27; D gene: TRBD2; J gene: TRBJ2-1; CDR3 protein: CASRSASGNEQFF; CDR3 DNA: TGTGCCAGCAGATCCGCTAGCGGGAATGAGCAGTTCTTC
clone size: .; V gene: TRBV6-2/TRBV6-3; D gene: TRBD1; J gene: TRBJ2-7; CDR3 protein: CASSYAGTGGGEQYF; CDR3 DNA: TGTGCCAGCAGTTACGCCGGGACAGGGGGAGGCGAGCAGTACTTC
clone size: .; V gene: TRBV6-2/TRBV6-3; D gene: .; J gene: TRBJ1-5; CDR3 protein: CASSVRGNQPQHF; CDR3 DNA: TGTGCCAGCAGTGTAAGGGGCAATCAGCCCCAGCATTTT
clone size: .; V gene: TRBV27; D gene: .; J gene: TRBJ2-6; CDR3 protein: CASSSLTRFSPANVLTF; CDR3 DNA: TGTGCCAGCAGTTCCCTGACCCGTTTTTCGCCCGCCAACGTCCTGACTTTC
clone size: once; V gene: TRBV30; D gene: .; J gene: TRBJ1-1; CDR3 protein: CAWSVGGKDTEAFF; CDR3 DNA: TGTGCCTGGAGTGTAGGGGGGAAGGACACTGAAGCTTTCTTT
clone size: .; V gene: TRBV30; D gene: .; J gene: TRBJ2-7; CDR3 protein: CAWSKGQGYEQYF; CDR3 DNA: TGTGCCTGGAGTAAAGGGCAGGGGTACGAGCAGTACTTC
clone size: .; V gene: TRBV7-3; D gene: TRBD2; J gene: TRBJ2-3; CDR3 protein: CASSFPRDLAGGSDTQYF; CDR3 DNA: TGTGCCAGCAGCTTCCCCAGAGATCTAGCGGGAGGTTCAGATACGCAGTATTTT
clone size: .; V gene: TRBV6-4; D gene: .; J gene: TRBJ1-5; CDR3 protein: CASSDGVNQPQHF; CDR3 DNA: TGTGCCAGCAGTGACGGGGTCAATCAGCCCCAGCATTTT
clone size: once; V gene: TRBV2; D gene: TRBD1; J gene: TRBJ2-5; CDR3 protein: CASRSTGVKETQYF; CDR3 DNA: TGTGCCAGCAGGTCGACAGGGGTTAAGGAGACCCAGTACTTC
clone size: .; V gene: TRBV4-1; D gene: .; J gene: TRBJ2-1; CDR3 protein: CASSQVPSDTLNEQFF; CDR3 DNA: TGCGCCAGCAGCCAAGTTCCTAGCGACACCCTCAATGAGCAGTTCTTC
clone size: .; V gene: TRBV5-1; D gene: TRBD1; J gene: TRBJ1-5; CDR3 protein: CASSLDRVSNQPQHF; CDR3 DNA: TGCGCCAGCAGCCTTGACAGGGTGAGCAATCAGCCCCAGCATTTT
clone size: .; V gene: TRBV19; D gene: .; J gene: TRBJ2-3; CDR3 protein: CASSPPANPSTDTQYF; CDR3 DNA: TGTGCCAGTAGCCCCCCGGCAAATCCTAGCACAGATACGCAGTATTTT
clone size: .; V gene: TRBV5-1; D gene: .; J gene: TRBJ2-3; CDR3 protein: CASSLDRGFADTQYF; CDR3 DNA: TGCGCCAGCAGCTTGGATAGGGGATTCGCAGATACGCAGTATTTT
clone size: few; V gene: TRBV12-3/TRBV12-4; D gene: .; J gene: TRBJ1-2; CDR3 protein: CASSLQENYGYTF; CDR3 DNA: TGTGCCAGCAGTCTACAGGAGAACTATGGCTACACCTTC
clone size: few; V gene: TRBV11-1; D gene: TRBD1; J gene: TRBJ2-7; CDR3 protein: CASSRYRGRGSYEQYF; CDR3 DNA: TGTGCCAGCAGCCGTTACAGGGGCAGAGGATCCTACGAGCAGTACTTC
clone size: .; V gene: TRBV9; D gene: TRBD2; J gene: TRBJ2-3; CDR3 protein: CASSVTSGSTDTQYF; CDR3 DNA: TGTGCCAGCAGCGTGACTAGCGGAAGCACAGATACGCAGTATTTT
clone size: .; V gene: TRBV27; D gene: .; J gene: TRBJ1-6; CDR3 protein: CASSITWAPRNSPLHF; CDR3 DNA: TGTGCCAGCAGTATAACCTGGGCTCCCCGCAATTCACCCCTCCACTTT
clone size: .; V gene: TRBV6-4; D gene: TRBD2; J gene: TRBJ2-3; CDR3 protein: CASSDSAGSTDTQYF; CDR3 DNA: TGTGCCAGCAGTGACTCAGCGGGAAGCACAGATACGCAGTATTTT
clone size: few; V gene: TRBV9; D gene: .; J gene: TRBJ2-2; CDR3 protein: CASSVVSSNTGELFF; CDR3 DNA: TGTGCCAGCAGCGTAGTCAGTTCGAACACCGGGGAGCTGTTTTTT
clone size: .; V gene: TRBV11-3; D gene: .; J gene: TRBJ2-3; CDR3 protein: CASSFGQFTDTQYF; CDR3 DNA: TGTGCCAGCAGCTTCGGGCAATTCACAGATACGCAGTATTTT
clone size: .; V gene: TRBV7-6; D gene: .; J gene: TRBJ2-1; CDR3 protein: CASSLAAALTSNEQFF; CDR3 DNA: TGTGCCAGCAGCTTAGCTGCGGCTCTTACCTCCAATGAGCAGTTCTTC
clone size: .; V gene: TRBV9; D gene: TRBD2; J gene: TRBJ2-1; CDR3 protein: CASSVGPFAGGTYNEQFF; CDR3 DNA: TGTGCCAGCAGCGTAGGGCCCTTCGCGGGGGGAACTTACAATGAGCAGTTCTTC
clone size: once; V gene: TRBV6-5; D gene: .; J gene: TRBJ2-3; CDR3 protein: CASSYFPGPDTQYF; CDR3 DNA: TGTGCCAGCAGTTACTTCCCCGGGCCAGATACGCAGTATTTT
clone size: .; V gene: TRBV5-1; D gene: TRBD2; J gene: TRBJ2-7; CDR3 protein: CASSSSTSVYEQYF; CDR3 DNA: TGCGCCAGCAGCTCCTCGACTAGCGTCTACGAGCAGTACTTC
clone size: .; V gene: TRBV19; D gene: TRBD1; J gene: TRBJ1-5; CDR3 protein: CASSRRDREWSNQPQHF; CDR3 DNA: TGTGCCAGTAGCAGACGGGACAGGGAATGGAGCAATCAGCCCCAGCATTTT